A selection of T cell receptor beta chains follows, all from one sample in a study of metastatic and nonmetastatic thyroid tumors. MiXCR was used by TCRdb to re-call the PCR reads. The sample has about 93,000 clones, roughly 13% seen once; the top ten hold 11%. Material for sequencing was blood. The receptors here all came from a female donor with papillary thyroid cancer or a benign thyroid nodule (not recorded which). Some clones in this sample may be carry-over from other donors' samples. The CDR3 runs from the conserved cysteine through the conserved F or W. The D gene is left open where the match is weak. Clone sizes are given selectively: once, few, many, or a class where the clone is expanded.

D gene: -
clone size: many
V gene: TRBV18
J gene: TRBJ2-2
CDR3 protein: CASSQNVAGTSTGELFF
CDR3 DNA: TGTGCCAGCTCACAAAACGTAGCCGGGACATCTACCGGGGAGCTGTTTTTT

D gene: TRBD1
clone size: -
V gene: TRBV20-1
J gene: TRBJ1-2
CDR3 protein: CSARPDRELLSYTF
CDR3 DNA: TGCAGTGCTAGACCGGACAGGGAGTTGCTGAGTTACACCTTC

D gene: -
clone size: -
V gene: TRBV20-1
J gene: TRBJ1-6
CDR3 protein: CSARPPRVASPVHF
CDR3 DNA: TGCAGTGCTAGGCCGCCGAGGGTGGCTTCACCCGTCCACTTT

D gene: TRBD2
clone size: many
V gene: TRBV20-1
J gene: TRBJ2-5
CDR3 protein: CSASGRVGETQYF
CDR3 DNA: TGCAGTGCCAGCGGGAGGGTAGGAGAGACCCAGTACTTC

D gene: -
clone size: many
V gene: TRBV6-1
J gene: TRBJ2-7
CDR3 protein: CASQSGFYEQYF
CDR3 DNA: TGTGCCAGCCAGTCGGGATTCTACGAGCAGTACTTC

D gene: TRBD1
clone size: many
V gene: TRBV7-2
J gene: TRBJ2-7
CDR3 protein: CASSFAGGHEQYF
CDR3 DNA: TGTGCCAGCAGCTTCGCAGGGGGCCACGAGCAGTACTTC

D gene: -
clone size: many
V gene: TRBV5-6
J gene: TRBJ2-2
CDR3 protein: CASSLGIPIAGTGELFF
CDR3 DNA: TGTGCCAGCAGCTTGGGGATTCCTATCGCGGGAACCGGGGAGCTGTTTTTT

D gene: TRBD2
clone size: many
V gene: TRBV6-1
J gene: TRBJ2-1
CDR3 protein: CASRLTSGSYNEQFF
CDR3 DNA: TGTGCCAGCAGACTAACTAGCGGTTCCTACAATGAGCAGTTCTTC

D gene: -
clone size: few
V gene: TRBV6-2/TRBV6-3
J gene: TRBJ1-2
CDR3 protein: CASSSFSGYTF
CDR3 DNA: TGTGCCAGCAGTTCATTCAGTGGCTACACCTTC

D gene: -
clone size: many
V gene: TRBV19
J gene: TRBJ2-1
CDR3 protein: CASSIGGSSDEQFF
CDR3 DNA: TGTGCCAGTAGTATAGGGGGATCGAGCGATGAGCAGTTCTTC

D gene: TRBD1
clone size: -
V gene: TRBV20-1
J gene: TRBJ2-6
CDR3 protein: CSASLLLGQSVANVLTF
CDR3 DNA: TGCAGTGCTAGCCTCCTGCTGGGACAGTCGGTGGCCAACGTCCTGACTTTC

D gene: TRBD1
clone size: many
V gene: TRBV5-1
J gene: TRBJ2-7
CDR3 protein: CASSLVTGQAEQYF
CDR3 DNA: TGCGCCAGCAGCTTGGTAACGGGACAGGCGGAGCAGTACTTC

D gene: TRBD2
clone size: many
V gene: TRBV5-1
J gene: TRBJ2-5
CDR3 protein: CASSLGAGGETQYF
CDR3 DNA: TGCGCCAGCAGCTTGGGTGCGGGAGGAGAGACCCAGTACTTC

D gene: TRBD2
clone size: many
V gene: TRBV6-2/TRBV6-3
J gene: TRBJ2-1
CDR3 protein: CASKFAGEQNEQFF
CDR3 DNA: TGTGCCAGCAAGTTTGCGGGAGAGCAAAATGAGCAGTTCTTC

D gene: TRBD1
clone size: many
V gene: TRBV28
J gene: TRBJ1-1
CDR3 protein: CASSLYGAGGNTEAFF
CDR3 DNA: TGTGCCAGCAGTTTATATGGGGCAGGGGGTAACACTGAAGCTTTCTTT

D gene: -
clone size: many
V gene: TRBV6-1
J gene: TRBJ2-1
CDR3 protein: CASWSYNEQFF
CDR3 DNA: TGTGCCAGCTGGTCTTACAATGAGCAGTTCTTC

D gene: TRBD2
clone size: many
V gene: TRBV2
J gene: TRBJ2-2
CDR3 protein: CASSASGVRTGELFF
CDR3 DNA: TGTGCCAGCAGCGCCAGCGGGGTTAGAACCGGGGAGCTGTTTTTT

D gene: TRBD1
clone size: -
V gene: TRBV6-1
J gene: TRBJ2-7
CDR3 protein: CASRPGQGRRSEQYF
CDR3 DNA: TGTGCCAGCAGACCTGGACAGGGGAGAAGAAGCGAGCAGTACTTC

D gene: TRBD1
clone size: once
V gene: TRBV20-1
J gene: TRBJ1-1
CDR3 protein: CSAGRTGETEAFF
CDR3 DNA: TGCAGTGCTGGGAGGACAGGGGAAACTGAAGCTTTCTTT

D gene: -
clone size: -
V gene: TRBV20-1
J gene: TRBJ2-1
CDR3 protein: CSARVLLEVGGQFF
CDR3 DNA: TGCAGTGCTAGGGTTTTGCTGGAAGTTGGGGGGCAGTTCTTC

D gene: -
clone size: many
V gene: TRBV2
J gene: TRBJ1-4
CDR3 protein: CASSAEFTNEKLFF
CDR3 DNA: TGTGCCAGCAGTGCGGAGTTTACTAATGAAAAACTGTTTTTT

D gene: -
clone size: many
V gene: TRBV6-5
J gene: TRBJ1-3
CDR3 protein: CASSYSRPRFSGNTIYF
CDR3 DNA: TGTGCCAGCAGCTACTCTAGACCGCGATTCTCTGGAAACACCATATATTTT

D gene: -
clone size: few
V gene: TRBV18
J gene: TRBJ1-4
CDR3 protein: CASSPSYGGSTNEKLFF
CDR3 DNA: TGTGCCAGCTCACCAAGCTACGGGGGCAGCACTAATGAAAAACTGTTTTTT

D gene: -
clone size: -
V gene: TRBV28
J gene: TRBJ2-7
CDR3 protein: CASSSVWRGEQYF
CDR3 DNA: TGTGCCAGCAGTTCCGTCTGGCGCGGCGAGCAGTACTTC

D gene: TRBD2
clone size: many
V gene: TRBV15
J gene: TRBJ2-5
CDR3 protein: CATSRERTLGGETQYF
CDR3 DNA: TGTGCCACCAGCAGAGAAAGGACCCTGGGGGGGGAGACCCAGTACTTC

D gene: -
clone size: many
V gene: TRBV10-2
J gene: TRBJ1-4
CDR3 protein: CASNRGVPNEKLFF
CDR3 DNA: TGCGCCAGCAACCGAGGGGTGCCTAATGAAAAACTGTTTTTT

D gene: TRBD1
clone size: many
V gene: TRBV4-1
J gene: TRBJ1-4
CDR3 protein: CASRTQQGAGEKLFF
CDR3 DNA: TGCGCCAGCAGAACTCAACAGGGGGCTGGGGAAAAACTGTTTTTT

D gene: -
clone size: many
V gene: TRBV20-1
J gene: TRBJ2-3
CDR3 protein: CSAREWGVGTGSTDTQYF
CDR3 DNA: TGCAGTGCTAGAGAGTGGGGTGTAGGGACGGGAAGCACAGATACGCAGTATTTT

D gene: -
clone size: many
V gene: TRBV5-1
J gene: TRBJ2-1
CDR3 protein: CASSSRDPLDEQFF
CDR3 DNA: TGCGCCAGCAGCTCCCGGGACCCGCTTGACGAGCAGTTCTTC

D gene: -
clone size: many
V gene: TRBV3-1
J gene: TRBJ2-1
CDR3 protein: CASGQGQYNEQFF
CDR3 DNA: TGTGCCAGTGGACAAGGGCAGTACAATGAGCAGTTCTTC

D gene: -
clone size: many
V gene: TRBV30
J gene: TRBJ1-5
CDR3 protein: CACRGQGGNQPQHF
CDR3 DNA: TGTGCCTGCCGCGGGCAGGGTGGCAATCAGCCCCAGCATTTT

D gene: TRBD1
clone size: many
V gene: TRBV5-1
J gene: TRBJ2-3
CDR3 protein: CASSLGQGASDTQYF
CDR3 DNA: TGCGCCAGCAGCCTGGGACAGGGGGCAAGTGATACGCAGTATTTT

D gene: -
clone size: few
V gene: TRBV7-8
J gene: TRBJ2-1
CDR3 protein: CASIYGPGDEQFF
CDR3 DNA: TGTGCCAGCATCTATGGGCCCGGCGATGAGCAGTTCTTC

D gene: -
clone size: -
V gene: TRBV11-1
J gene: TRBJ1-1
CDR3 protein: CASSPASGVWMNTEAFF
CDR3 DNA: TGTGCCAGCAGCCCGGCGTCTGGGGTTTGGATGAACACTGAAGCTTTCTTT

D gene: TRBD2
clone size: -
V gene: TRBV28
J gene: TRBJ2-7
CDR3 protein: CASTPGGGQGEQYF
CDR3 DNA: TGTGCCAGCACCCCGGGCGGGGGGCAGGGAGAGCAGTACTTC

D gene: TRBD1
clone size: many
V gene: TRBV5-1
J gene: TRBJ2-7
CDR3 protein: CASSPDGQRTGGEQYF
CDR3 DNA: TGCGCCAGCAGCCCTGATGGACAACGGACAGGCGGCGAGCAGTACTTC

D gene: -
clone size: many
V gene: TRBV2
J gene: TRBJ1-4
CDR3 protein: CASKETRKLFF
CDR3 DNA: TGTGCCAGCAAGGAGACGAGGAAACTGTTTTTT

D gene: -
clone size: few
V gene: TRBV7-9
J gene: TRBJ2-3
CDR3 protein: CASAPGDTQYF
CDR3 DNA: TGTGCCAGCGCCCCTGGGGATACGCAGTATTTT

D gene: -
clone size: many
V gene: TRBV20-1
J gene: TRBJ2-7
CDR3 protein: CSARDWGSYEQYF
CDR3 DNA: TGCAGTGCTAGAGATTGGGGTTCCTACGAGCAGTACTTC

D gene: -
clone size: many
V gene: TRBV5-1
J gene: TRBJ2-1
CDR3 protein: CASSLVGWGTNKYNEQFF
CDR3 DNA: TGCGCCAGCAGCTTGGTTGGGTGGGGGACAAATAAGTACAATGAGCAGTTCTTC

D gene: -
clone size: many
V gene: TRBV6-2/TRBV6-3
J gene: TRBJ2-3
CDR3 protein: CASSYSYTQYF
CDR3 DNA: TGTGCCAGCAGTTACTCATATACGCAGTATTTT

D gene: TRBD1
clone size: many
V gene: TRBV7-2
J gene: TRBJ2-7
CDR3 protein: CASIGRDRGSHEQYF
CDR3 DNA: TGTGCCAGCATTGGGAGGGACAGGGGTTCCCACGAGCAGTACTTC

D gene: TRBD2
clone size: many
V gene: TRBV6-5
J gene: TRBJ2-7
CDR3 protein: CASSYGGGGYYEQYF
CDR3 DNA: TGTGCCAGCAGTTACGGGGGGGGGGGGTACTACGAGCAGTACTTC

D gene: -
clone size: many
V gene: TRBV6-1
J gene: TRBJ2-1
CDR3 protein: CASREGRSHSYNEQFF
CDR3 DNA: TGTGCCAGCAGAGAGGGCAGGAGCCACTCCTACAATGAGCAGTTCTTC

D gene: TRBD2
clone size: many
V gene: TRBV6-2/TRBV6-3
J gene: TRBJ2-5
CDR3 protein: CASSRRLAGDRETQYF
CDR3 DNA: TGTGCCAGCAGTCGAAGACTAGCGGGAGATAGAGAGACCCAGTACTTC

D gene: -
clone size: many
V gene: TRBV12-3/TRBV12-4
J gene: TRBJ2-7
CDR3 protein: CASSPRSGTKTYEQYF
CDR3 DNA: TGTGCCAGCAGCCCAAGATCCGGGACAAAAACCTACGAGCAGTACTTC

D gene: TRBD1
clone size: many
V gene: TRBV20-1
J gene: TRBJ2-7
CDR3 protein: CSASHFDRDLREQYF
CDR3 DNA: TGCAGTGCTAGTCACTTTGACAGGGATCTAAGGGAGCAGTACTTC

D gene: -
clone size: -
V gene: TRBV7-2
J gene: TRBJ2-7
CDR3 protein: CASSLAVMGYEQYF
CDR3 DNA: TGTGCCAGCAGCTTAGCTGTCATGGGGTACGAGCAGTACTTC

D gene: -
clone size: -
V gene: TRBV10-1
J gene: TRBJ2-7
CDR3 protein: CASTLTVGEGCEQYF
CDR3 DNA: TGCGCCAGCACTTTAACAGTGGGCGAGGGGTGCGAGCAGTACTTC

D gene: -
clone size: -
V gene: TRBV6-1
J gene: TRBJ2-7
CDR3 protein: CASRASTVFYEQYF
CDR3 DNA: TGTGCCAGCAGAGCGTCCACAGTCTTCTACGAGCAGTACTTC

D gene: -
clone size: many
V gene: TRBV2
J gene: TRBJ2-5
CDR3 protein: CASEGRETQYF
CDR3 DNA: TGTGCCAGCGAGGGTCGAGAGACCCAGTACTTC

D gene: -
clone size: many
V gene: TRBV9
J gene: TRBJ2-5
CDR3 protein: CASSASQETQYF
CDR3 DNA: TGTGCCAGCAGCGCTAGCCAAGAGACCCAGTACTTC

D gene: TRBD2
clone size: many
V gene: TRBV6-5
J gene: TRBJ2-7
CDR3 protein: CASSPPDRSAGGGYEQYF
CDR3 DNA: TGTGCCAGCAGCCCCCCAGACAGATCAGCGGGAGGGGGCTACGAGCAGTACTTC

D gene: -
clone size: many
V gene: TRBV14
J gene: TRBJ1-1
CDR3 protein: CASSRKENTEAFF
CDR3 DNA: TGTGCCAGCAGCCGAAAGGAGAACACTGAAGCTTTCTTT

D gene: -
clone size: many
V gene: TRBV5-1
J gene: TRBJ2-2
CDR3 protein: CASGQTGELFF
CDR3 DNA: TGCGCCAGCGGACAGACCGGGGAGCTGTTTTTT